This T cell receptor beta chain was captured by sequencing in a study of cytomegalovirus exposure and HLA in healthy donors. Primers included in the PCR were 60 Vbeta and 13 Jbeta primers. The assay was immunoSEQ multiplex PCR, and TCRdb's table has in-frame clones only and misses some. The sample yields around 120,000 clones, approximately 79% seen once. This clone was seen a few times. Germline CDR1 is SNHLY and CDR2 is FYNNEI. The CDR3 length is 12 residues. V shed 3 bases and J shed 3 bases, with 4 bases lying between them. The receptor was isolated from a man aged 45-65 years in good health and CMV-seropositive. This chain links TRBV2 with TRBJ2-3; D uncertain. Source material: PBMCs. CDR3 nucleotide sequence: TGTGCCAGCAGTGAGAGGACAGATACGCAGTATTTT. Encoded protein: CASSERTDTQYF.